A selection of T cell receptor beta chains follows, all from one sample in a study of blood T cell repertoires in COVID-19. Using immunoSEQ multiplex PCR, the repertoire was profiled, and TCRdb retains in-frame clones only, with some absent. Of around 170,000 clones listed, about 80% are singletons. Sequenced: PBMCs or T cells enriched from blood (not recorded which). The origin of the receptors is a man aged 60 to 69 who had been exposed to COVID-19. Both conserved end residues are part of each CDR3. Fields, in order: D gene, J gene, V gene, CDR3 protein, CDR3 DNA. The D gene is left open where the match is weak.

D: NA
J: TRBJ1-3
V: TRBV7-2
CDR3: CASSLDFSVPSSGNTIYF
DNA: TGTGCCAGCAGCTTGGACTTTTCAGTGCCGAGCTCTGGAAACACCATATATTTT

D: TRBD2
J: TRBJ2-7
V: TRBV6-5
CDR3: CASRVSGTGEQYF
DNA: TGTGCCAGCAGAGTTAGCGGGACGGGCGAGCAGTACTTC

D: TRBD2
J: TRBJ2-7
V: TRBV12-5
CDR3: CASGRLAGVGEQYF
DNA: TGTGCTAGTGGCCGCCTAGCGGGAGTGGGCGAGCAGTACTTC

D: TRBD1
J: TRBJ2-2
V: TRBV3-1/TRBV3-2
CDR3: CASSLGTGELNTGELFF
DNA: TGTGCCAGCAGCCTCGGAACAGGGGAATTGAACACCGGGGAGCTGTTTTTT

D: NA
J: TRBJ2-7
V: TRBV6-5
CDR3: CASSLARASYEQYF
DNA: TGTGCCAGCAGCCTCGCCAGGGCGAGCTACGAGCAGTACTTC

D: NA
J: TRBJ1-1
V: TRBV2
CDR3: CASSRGDGGNTEAFF
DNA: TGTGCCAGCAGCCGCGGAGACGGGGGGAACACTGAAGCTTTCTTT

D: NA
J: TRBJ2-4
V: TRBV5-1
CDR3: CASSLDPVGAVPKNIQYF
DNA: TGCGCCAGCAGCTTGGATCCCGTGGGGGCCGTTCCCAAAAACATTCAGTACTTC

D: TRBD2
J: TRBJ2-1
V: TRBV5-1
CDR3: CASSLSGSHSYNEQFF
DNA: TGCGCCAGCAGCTTGAGCGGGAGTCACTCCTACAATGAGCAGTTCTTC

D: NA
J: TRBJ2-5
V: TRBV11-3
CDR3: CASRVGSEETQYF
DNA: TGTGCCAGTAGAGTGGGGAGCGAGGAGACCCAGTACTTC

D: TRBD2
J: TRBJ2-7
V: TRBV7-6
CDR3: CASSPIGASGSSHSYEQYF
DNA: TGTGCCAGCAGCCCTATCGGAGCTAGCGGGAGCTCCCACTCCTACGAGCAGTACTTC